These 21 T cell receptor beta chains share one sample of origin, sequenced in a study of CD8+CD57+ T cells in acquired aplastic anemia. According to the study, genomic DNA was the template for TCR beta VDJ and CDR3 profiling. TCRdb passed the reads through MiXCR, listing each CDR3 protein once. The sample has approximately 220,000 distinct CDR3 sequences; approximately 45% are singletons. All patients picked for sequencing had shown, by flow cytometry, an expansion of CD8+CD57+ cells. The specimen was sorted CD4+, CD8+, or CD8+CD57+ T cells (not recorded which) from PBMCs. The origin of the receptors is a human donor with aplastic anemia.

This clonotype turned up a few times. The chain combines TRBV5-1 with TRBJ1-6, with 8 bases that match TRBD1. This CDR3 is built from 16 residues. Germline lookup yields CDR1 SGHRS and CDR2 YFSETQ. V shed 4 bases and J 6 bases; nucleotides not matched to a gene: 9. The CDR3 reads CASSKRTGICNSPLHF. CDR3 bases: TGCGCCAGCAGCAAGCGGACAGGGATATGTAATTCACCCCTCCACTTT.

In its sample, this clonotype was seen once. The rearrangement uses TRBV20-1 and TRBJ1-1; tentative D call: TRBD1 (6 bases). Trimming removed 3 bases from V and 7 bases from J, with 21 bases in between. The CDR3 is 15 residues long. Looked up from germline, CDR1 is DFQATT and CDR2 is SNEGSKA (reference sequence). The DNA for the CDR3 is TGCAGTGCTAGGGGAGTCAGGGGTAGTGATGGTGAAGCTTTCTTT. Its translation is CSARGVRGSDGEAFF.

This clonotype was seen ten or more times. The J gene is TRBJ2-3, the V gene TRBV10-2; possibly TRBD2 for D (5 bases). Germline CDR1 reads WSHSY; CDR2 reads SAAADI. The CDR3 has 17 amino acids. The V and J ends lost 3 bases and 6 bases respectively, with 22 bases between them. In DNA, the CDR3 is TGCGCCAGCAGTGAATTGGTCCACCCAAGTGAGGGCGATACGCAGTATTTT. This codes for CASSELVHPSEGDTQYF.

This chain uses TRBV5-1 with TRBJ1-2, with D maybe TRBD1 (5 bases). This CDR3 has 14 residues. V lost 6 bases, J lost 8 bases, and 20 bases lay in between. The germline gives CDR1 SGHRS, CDR2 YFSETQ. CDR3: CASKSGAGSQGYTF. CDR3 nucleotide sequence: TGCGCCAGCAAAAGCGGGGCAGGGTCCCAAGGCTACACCTTC.

This clonotype showed up many times. The chain combines TRBV5-1 with TRBJ1-2; D is unresolved. V was shortened by 0 bases and J by 4 bases, with 10 bases between the two germline ends. Germline CDR1 and CDR2: SGHRS and YFSETQ. The CDR3 loop spans 14 amino acids. The CDR3 protein is CASSLEGSLYGYTF. CDR3 bases: TGCGCCAGCAGCTTGGAGGGCAGCCTCTATGGCTACACCTTC.

The chain is built from TRBV30 and TRBJ2-1; maybe TRBD1 (5 bases). Germline loops: CDR1 GTSNPN, CDR2 SVGIG (reference sequence). This CDR3 is 16 amino acids long. The germline V and J ends were trimmed by 4 bases and 7 bases, with 23 bases remaining between them. CDR3 bases: TGTGCCTGGACCCCCGTAGGGGTTAGCCCCTCGAATGAGCAGTTCTTC. Translating gives CAWTPVGVSPSNEQFF.

The V and J genes are TRBV20-1 and TRBJ1-5; D gene uncertain. The V end was cut by 6 bases, the J end by 7 bases, with 13 bases between. CDR3 length equals 12 residues. Germline CDR1 is DFQATT and CDR2 is SNEGSKA (reference sequence). The DNA for the CDR3 is TGCAGTGCGGCCAAGAGTGGGCAGCCCCAGCATTTT. It codes for CSAAKSGQPQHF.

This clonotype was detected only a few times. The rearrangement uses TRBV6-5 and TRBJ2-7; 8 positions agree with TRBD2. The CDR3 is 13 residues long. Germline assignment: CDR1 MNHEY and CDR2 SVGAGI. Losses at the gene ends were 5 bases for V and 7 bases for J; bases not matched to a gene: 7. The CDR3 DNA sequence: TGTGCCAGCAGTATGGGGGGCGGGGGGGAGCAGTACTTC. It specifies CASSMGGGGEQYF.

This clonotype has a count of ten or more. CDR3 nucleotides: TGTGCCAGCAGCTTAACGAGGGGTCAGAACACTGAAGCTTTCTTT. Its protein product is CASSLTRGQNTEAFF. The chain recombines TRBV7-9 with TRBJ1-1; D may be TRBD1 (5 bases). The CDR3 runs 15 residues. Per germline, CDR1 SEHNR and CDR2 FQNEAQ (reference sequence). The V and J ends lost 2 bases and 1 base respectively, with 11 bases between them. The whole variable domain, filled in from reference TRBV7-9 and TRBJ1-1, reads DTGVSQNPRHKITKRGQNVTFRCDPISEHNRLYWYRQTLGQGPEFLTYFQNEAQLEKSRLLSDRFSAERPKGSFSTLEIQRTEQGDSAMYLCASSLTRGQNTEAFFGQGTRLTVV.

This clonotype was seen many times. The rearrangement links TRBV20-1 to TRBJ1-1; D unclear. The CDR3 consists of 12 residues. V shed 3 bases and J shed 6 bases, with 11 bases lying between them. Germline V CDR1 and CDR2: DFQATT, SNEGSKA (reference sequence). CDR3 DNA: TGCAGTGCTAGCGCGAGGTTCGCTGAAGCTTTCTTT. It yields the protein CSASARFAEAFF.

Regarding this clonotype: Since the CDR3 does not end with the conserved phenylalanine or tryptophan, this likely comes from a read error. The chain links TRBV15 to TRBJ1-6; D unclear. This CDR3 is 14 amino acids long. Germline V CDR1 and CDR2: LNHNV, YYDKDF (reference sequence). V dropped 0 bases and J dropped 9 bases, with 9 bases sitting between them. CDR3 nucleotides: TGTGCCACCAGCAGAGATAGTGGAATTTCACCCCTCCACTTA. Residues: CATSRDSGISPLHL.

The table lists this clonotype with a few counts. One end of the junction does not line up with germline, which may come from a read error. The CDR3 region is CASTRLTGQSYNEPQHF. The CDR3 DNA reads TGTGCCAGCACAAGACTAACGGGACAGAGCTACAATGAGCCCCAGCATTTT. This chain uses TRBV2 with TRBJ1-5; 7 nucleotides agree with TRBD1. The germline CDR1 and CDR2 sequences are SNHLY and FYNNEI. The CDR3 is 17 amino acids. The variable domain in full, with the rest retrieved from reference TRBV2 and TRBJ1-5, is EPEVTQTPSHQVTQMGQEVILRCVPISNHLYFYWYRQILGQKVEFLVSFYNNEISEKSEIFDDQFSVERPDGSNFTLKIRSTKLEDSAMYFCASTRLTGQSYNEPQHFGDGTRLSIL.

This clonotype was observed a few times. This chain connects TRBV30 to TRBJ1-1; D is unresolved. V dropped 4 bases and J dropped 2 bases, with 5 bases sitting between them. CDR1 and CDR2 from the germline V gene are GTSNPN and SVGIG (reference sequence). The CDR3 extends over 11 amino acids. The CDR3 here is CAWKGNTEAFF. In DNA form, the CDR3 reads TGTGCCTGGAAGGGTAACACTGAAGCTTTCTTT.

The table lists this clonotype with many counts. The J gene is TRBJ1-1, the V gene TRBV6-1; no reliable D call. V dropped 0 bases and J dropped 4 bases, with 9 bases sitting between them. The CDR3 extends over 14 amino acids. The germline gives CDR1 MNHNS, CDR2 SASEGT. Here the CDR3 reads CASSEAILSTEAFF. The CDR3 DNA follows: TGTGCCAGCAGTGAAGCGATACTATCCACTGAAGCTTTCTTT.

This chain connects TRBV29-1 to TRBJ1-5; tentatively, D is TRBD1 (5 bases). Deletions cut 4 bases from V and 5 bases from J, with 9 bases between. The V gene's germline CDR1 is SQVTM and CDR2 ANQGSEA. The CDR3 loop spans 12 amino acids. The CDR3 DNA sequence: TGCAGCGTTGGGGACCTCGATCAGCCCCAGCATTTT. The encoded protein is CSVGDLDQPQHF.

This CDR3 reads CASSQIGPRHNSPLHF. The DNA of the CDR3 is TGTGCCAGCAGCCAAATCGGGCCCCGACATAATTCACCCCTCCACTTT. The chain couples TRBV9 to TRBJ1-6, with no clear D. Trimming removed 4 bases at V and 5 bases at J, with 16 bases between. Germline V CDR1 and CDR2: SGDLS, YYNGEE. The CDR3 totals 16 residues.

The rearrangement joins TRBV9 to TRBJ2-3; 8 nucleotides match TRBD2. The CDR3 is 17 residues long. The V gene's germline CDR1 is SGDLS and CDR2 YYNGEE. Unmatched junction bases numbered 14, after V lost 4 bases and J lost 4 bases. This CDR3 reads CASSLGGMRRGADTQYF. Here the CDR3 DNA reads TGTGCCAGCAGCTTGGGGGGTATGCGGCGGGGGGCAGATACGCAGTATTTT.

This clonotype was counted many times. The V and J genes are TRBV20-1 and TRBJ1-5; D is ambiguous. Germline-derived CDR1 and CDR2 are DFQATT and SNEGSKA (reference sequence). The CDR3 is 16 residues long. Trimming took 0 bases from V and 0 from J, leaving 12 bases between them. The DNA for the CDR3 is TGCAGTGCTAGAGATCCTGAGACTAATAGCAATCAGCCCCAGCATTTT. Its protein is CSARDPETNSNQPQHF.

In this sample, this clonotype turned up many times. The chain joins TRBV3-1 to TRBJ1-1; D call uncertain. V lost 4 bases to trimming and J lost 8 bases, with 11 bases between them. The CDR3 is 12 amino acids. Per the germline V gene, CDR1 is LGHDT and CDR2 is YNNKEL (reference sequence). The DNA of the CDR3 is TGTGCCAGCAGCCCTAGACCGGACGAAGCTTTCTTT. Protein: CASSPRPDEAFF.

The J gene is TRBJ1-6, the V gene TRBV28, with TRBD1 as a possible D gene (5 bases). Germline CDR1 MDHEN, CDR2 SYDVKM. The CDR3 consists of 18 residues. V gave up 3 bases and J gave up 0 bases, with 15 bases separating them. CDR3 sequence reads: CASSFPGQGSSYNSPLHF. The CDR3 DNA is TGTGCCAGCAGTTTTCCCGGGCAGGGTAGCTCCTATAATTCACCCCTCCACTTT. The full variable domain, in which reference TRBV28 and TRBJ1-6 provide the parts outside the CDR3, is DVKVTQSSRYLVKRTGEKVFLECVQDMDHENMFWYRQDPGLGLRLIYFSYDVKMKEKGDIPEGYSVSREKKERFSLILESASTNQTSMYLCASSFPGQGSSYNSPLHFGNGTRLTVT.

This clonotype came up many times. The chain uses TRBV20-1 and TRBJ2-7, with 8 bases lining up with TRBD2. The CDR3 has 15 residues. V shed 3 bases and J 7 bases; nucleotides not matched to a gene: 14. Germline assignment: CDR1 DFQATT and CDR2 SNEGSKA (reference sequence). The CDR3 sequence is CSARFPKRERGEQYF. In nucleotides, the CDR3 is TGCAGTGCTAGGTTCCCTAAGCGGGAGCGGGGTGAGCAGTACTTC.